The rows below give T cell receptor beta chains drawn from one sample of a study of cytomegalovirus exposure and HLA in healthy donors. The assay was immunoSEQ multiplex PCR, and TCRdb's table has in-frame clones only and misses some. The sample table sets out around 70,000 clones. The specimen was PBMCs. These TCRs come from a boy younger than 18 in good health and CMV-seronegative. CDR3s include the opening cysteine and the closing phenylalanine or tryptophan. The order of the fields is V gene, D gene, J gene, CDR3 DNA, CDR3 protein. D genes are given only for firm matches.

>TRBV7-8|TRBD1|TRBJ1-5
TGTGCCAGCAGCCAGGGACAGGGATGGAATCAGCCCCAGCATTTT
CASSQGQGWNQPQHF
>TRBV6-1|NA|TRBJ1-4
TGTGCCAGCAGTGAATATAGGAAGGGGCCGACTGGTGAAAAACTGTTTTTT
CASSEYRKGPTGEKLFF
>TRBV15|NA|TRBJ2-2
TGTGCCACCAGCGGACAATTAGGGGCCGGGGAGCTGTTTTTT
CATSGQLGAGELFF
>TRBV11-3|TRBD1|TRBJ2-7
TGTGCCAGCAGCTTACGGGGACAGACCTACGAGCAGTACTTC
CASSLRGQTYEQYF
>TRBV18|TRBD1|TRBJ2-3
TGTGCCAGCTCACCACGTCCAGGGGGCTCAACAGATACGCAGTATTTT
CASSPRPGGSTDTQYF
>TRBV18|NA|TRBJ1-1
TGTGCCAGCTCACCAGACAGGCTCGCTGAAGCTTTCTTT
CASSPDRLAEAFF
>TRBV9|NA|TRBJ1-1
TGTGCCAGCAGCAAGAGGGCTCAAATGGGGACTGAAGCTTTCTTT
CASSKRAQMGTEAFF
>TRBV18|NA|TRBJ1-1
TGTGCCAGCTCACGTAACAGGGCGACTAACACTGAAGCTTTCTTT
CASSRNRATNTEAFF
>TRBV5-1|TRBD1|TRBJ2-3
TGCGCCAGCACCTTGGGACAGGGTTTTTCAGATACGCAGTATTTT
CASTLGQGFSDTQYF
>TRBV20-1|NA|TRBJ2-1
TGCAGTGCTCGACAGGTGGTTGAGCAGTTCTTC
CSARQVVEQFF
>TRBV6-5|TRBD1|TRBJ1-2
TGTGCCAGCAGTTCCGATGAGTGGACAGGCAGTGGCTACACCTTC
CASSSDEWTGSGYTF
>TRBV4-1|NA|TRBJ1-4
TGCGCCAGCAGCCAAGAAGAGAGTCAGCAGGGACTTAATGAAAAACTGTTTTTT
CASSQEESQQGLNEKLFF
>TRBV25-1|TRBD1|TRBJ1-1
TGTGCCAGCAGTGAATATGGGCAGGGGGCTTCCTTTACTGAAGCTTTCTTT
CASSEYGQGASFTEAFF
>TRBV5-6|TRBD2|TRBJ2-5
TGTGCCAGCAGCTTTAAAACCGGGACTAAAAAAGAGACCCAGTACTTC
CASSFKTGTKKETQYF
>TRBV6-6|NA|TRBJ2-1
TGTGCCAGCAGTTACTCGGGAGGCCTGGGCAGCGAGCAGTTCTTC
CASSYSGGLGSEQFF
>TRBV5-1|TRBD1|TRBJ2-1
TGCGCCAGCAGCTTGAGGGGGCTCTACAATGAGCAGTTCTTC
CASSLRGLYNEQFF
>TRBV5-6|TRBD1|TRBJ1-1
TGTGCCAGCAGCTTCGCCACAGGGGTCACTGAAGCTTTCTTT
CASSFATGVTEAFF
>TRBV7-8|NA|TRBJ1-2
TGTGCCAGCGGGAGGACCTATACGGACGGCTACACCTTC
CASGRTYTDGYTF
>TRBV19|NA|TRBJ1-3
TGTGCCAGTAGTATCTCTAACTCTGGAAACACCATATATTTT
CASSISNSGNTIYF
>TRBV19|NA|TRBJ1-1
TGTGCCAGTAGTGTCGACAGATCCACTGAAGCTTTCTTT
CASSVDRSTEAFF
>TRBV7-9|NA|TRBJ2-3
TGTGCCAGCAGCTCGGGACAAGTCACAGATACGCAGTATTTT
CASSSGQVTDTQYF
>TRBV6-1|TRBD1|TRBJ1-2
TGTGCCAGCAGGCGGGACAGGGAGTACGGCTACACCTTC
CASRRDREYGYTF
>TRBV6-6|NA|TRBJ1-1
TGTGCCAGCAGTTACGTCCCGAGGGACACTGAAGCTTTCTTT
CASSYVPRDTEAFF
>TRBV5-1|NA|TRBJ1-1
TGCGCCAGCAGCCCGGGGACAAACATGAACACTGAAGCTTTCTTT
CASSPGTNMNTEAFF
>TRBV25-1|NA|TRBJ2-7
TGTGCCAGCAGTGAGGGAGCGCTCAGCTCCTACGAGCAGTACTTC
CASSEGALSSYEQYF
>TRBV5-8|NA|TRBJ2-5
TGTGCCAGCAGCTCTGGACAGAAATACTTACAAGAGACCCAGTACTTC
CASSSGQKYLQETQYF
>TRBV5-4|NA|TRBJ1-1
TGTGCCAGCAGCACAATAAAAGGGGGCACTGAAGCTTTCTTT
CASSTIKGGTEAFF
>TRBV4-1|TRBD2|TRBJ2-7
TGCGCCAGCAGCCAATTCGAGCTAGCGGGCTCCTACGAGCAGTACTTC
CASSQFELAGSYEQYF
>TRBV9|NA|TRBJ1-1
TGTGCCAGCAGCGCAAGGCAATACTACGCTGAAGCTTTCTTT
CASSARQYYAEAFF
>TRBV5-4|TRBD2|TRBJ2-3
TGTGCCAGCAGCTTGATCGGGCGGGGGGACACAGATACGCAGTATTTT
CASSLIGRGDTDTQYF
>TRBV4-3|NA|TRBJ2-7
TGCGCCAGCAGCCAAGATCATCAGACAGCTTACTACGAGCAGTACTTC
CASSQDHQTAYYEQYF
>TRBV29-1|NA|TRBJ1-2
TGCAGCGTTGAGTTCGGCTGGGGCGTAGGCTCTGGCTACACCTTC
CSVEFGWGVGSGYTF
>TRBV14|NA|TRBJ2-3
TGTGCCAGCAGCCAGATTATAAAGGCAGGGGCTGCGGGAGATACGCAGTATTTT
CASSQIIKAGAAGDTQYF
>TRBV30|NA|TRBJ1-2
TGTGCCTGGAGTAGGAGGGTGGCGGGAGCCTATGGCTACACCTTC
CAWSRRVAGAYGYTF
>TRBV14|NA|TRBJ1-1
TGTGCCAGCAGCCGCTTGGGACACGGGAACACTGAAGCTTTCTTT
CASSRLGHGNTEAFF
>TRBV7-6|NA|TRBJ1-1
TGTGCCAGCAGCTTAGCGTTAAGCGGCGATGAGGACACTGAAGCTTTCTTT
CASSLALSGDEDTEAFF
>TRBV19|TRBD1|TRBJ1-2
TGTGCCAGTAGTATCTCCAGGGGGCGCCGTTATGGCTACACCTTC
CASSISRGRRYGYTF
>TRBV29-1|TRBD2|TRBJ2-3
TGCAGCGTGATAGCGGGAGGATTTATTTCGACAGATACGCAGTATTTT
CSVIAGGFISTDTQYF
>TRBV7-2|TRBD2|TRBJ2-7
TGTGCCAGCAGCTACGGGCGGGGGTACCCCTACGAGCAGTACTTC
CASSYGRGYPYEQYF
>TRBV4-2|NA|TRBJ2-1
TGTGCCAGCAGCCAAAAAGGAGGCAATGAGCAGTTCTTC
CASSQKGGNEQFF